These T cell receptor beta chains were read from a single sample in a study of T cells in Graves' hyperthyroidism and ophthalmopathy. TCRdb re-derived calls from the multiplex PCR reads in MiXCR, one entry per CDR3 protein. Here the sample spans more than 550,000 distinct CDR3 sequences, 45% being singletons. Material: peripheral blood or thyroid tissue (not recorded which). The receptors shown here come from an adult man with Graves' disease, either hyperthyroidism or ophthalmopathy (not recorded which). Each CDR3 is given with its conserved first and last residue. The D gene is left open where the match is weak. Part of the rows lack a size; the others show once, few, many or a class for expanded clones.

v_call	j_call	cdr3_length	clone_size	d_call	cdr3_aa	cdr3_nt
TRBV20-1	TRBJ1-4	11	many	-	CSATRNEKLFF	TGCAGTGCTACACGTAATGAAAAACTGTTTTTT
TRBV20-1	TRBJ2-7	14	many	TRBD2	CSVRRPREEDEQYF	TGCAGTGTCAGGAGGCCCCGGGAGGAGGACGAGCAGTACTTC
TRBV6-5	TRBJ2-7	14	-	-	CASSPPSSSYEQYF	TGTGCCAGCAGTCCGCCCTCGAGCTCCTACGAGCAGTACTTC
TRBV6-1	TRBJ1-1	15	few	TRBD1	CASGDRGQANTEAFF	TGTGCCAGCGGGGATCGAGGACAGGCGAACACTGAAGCTTTCTTT
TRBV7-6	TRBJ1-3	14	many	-	CASSLSGSGNTIYF	TGTGCCAGCAGCTTATCGGGGTCTGGAAACACCATATATTTT
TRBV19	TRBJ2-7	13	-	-	CASSISHDWEQYF	TGTGCCAGTAGTATATCTCATGATTGGGAGCAGTACTTC
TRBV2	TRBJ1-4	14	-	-	CASSYRLANEKLFF	TGTGCCAGCAGTTATAGACTAGCTAATGAAAAACTGTTTTTT
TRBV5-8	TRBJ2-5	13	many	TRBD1	CASSWDRESTQYF	TGTGCCAGCAGCTGGGACAGGGAGAGCACCCAGTACTTC
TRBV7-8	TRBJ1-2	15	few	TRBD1	CASSLVGQGDRGYTF	TGTGCCAGCAGCTTAGTAGGACAGGGCGACAGGGGCTACACCTTC
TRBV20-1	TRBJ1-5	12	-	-	CSARDLGSRSHF	TGCAGTGCTAGAGATCTGGGCAGTAGGTCCCATTTT
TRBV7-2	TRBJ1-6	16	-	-	CASRLTGSSYNSPLHF	TGCGCCAGCAGGCTTACAGGGAGCTCCTATAATTCACCCCTCCACTTT